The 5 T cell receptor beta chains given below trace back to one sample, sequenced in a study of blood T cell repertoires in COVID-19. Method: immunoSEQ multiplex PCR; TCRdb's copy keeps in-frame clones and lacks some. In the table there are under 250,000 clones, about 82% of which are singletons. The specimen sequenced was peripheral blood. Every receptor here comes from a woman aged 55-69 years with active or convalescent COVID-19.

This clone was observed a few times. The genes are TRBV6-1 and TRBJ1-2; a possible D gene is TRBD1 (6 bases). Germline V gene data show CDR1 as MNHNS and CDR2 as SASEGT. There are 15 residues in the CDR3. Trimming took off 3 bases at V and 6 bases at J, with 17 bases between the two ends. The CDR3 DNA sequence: TGTGCCAGCAGTGATTTCGCTGAGGGGGAACATGGCTACACCTTC. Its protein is CASSDFAEGEHGYTF.

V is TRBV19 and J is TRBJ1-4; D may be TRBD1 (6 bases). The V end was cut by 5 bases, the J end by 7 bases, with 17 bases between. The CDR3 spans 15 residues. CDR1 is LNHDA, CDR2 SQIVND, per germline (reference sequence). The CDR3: CASSPGDIGSEKLFF. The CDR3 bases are TGTGCCAGTAGTCCCGGGGACATCGGCAGTGAAAAACTGTTTTTT. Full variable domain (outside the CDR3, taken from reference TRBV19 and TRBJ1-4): DGGITQSPKYLFRKEGQNVTLSCEQNLNHDAMYWYRQDPGQGLRLIYYSQIVNDFQKGDIAEGYSVSREKKESFPLTVTSAQKNPTAFYLCASSPGDIGSEKLFFGSGTQLSVL.

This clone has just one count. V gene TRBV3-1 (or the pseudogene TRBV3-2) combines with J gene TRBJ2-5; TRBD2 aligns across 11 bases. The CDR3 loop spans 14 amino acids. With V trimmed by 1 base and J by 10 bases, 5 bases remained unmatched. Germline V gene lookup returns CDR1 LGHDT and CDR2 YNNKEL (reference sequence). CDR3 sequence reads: CASSQAVSGGDQYF. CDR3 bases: TGTGCCAGCAGCCAAGCGGTTAGCGGGGGGGACCAGTACTTC.

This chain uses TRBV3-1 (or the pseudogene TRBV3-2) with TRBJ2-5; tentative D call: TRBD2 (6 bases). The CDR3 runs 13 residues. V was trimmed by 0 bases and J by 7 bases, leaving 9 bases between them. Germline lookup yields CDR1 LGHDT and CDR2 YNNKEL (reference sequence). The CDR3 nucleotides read TGTGCCAGCAGCCAAGATGAGGGAGGGACCCAGTACTTC. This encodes CASSQDEGGTQYF.

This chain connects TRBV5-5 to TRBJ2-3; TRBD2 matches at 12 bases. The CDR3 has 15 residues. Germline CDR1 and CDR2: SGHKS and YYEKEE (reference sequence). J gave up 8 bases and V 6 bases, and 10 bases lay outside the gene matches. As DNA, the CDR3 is TGTGCCAGCATCCAGACTAGCGGGGGCCCCGTTACGCAGTATTTT. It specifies CASIQTSGGPVTQYF.